Below, 30 T cell receptor beta chains from the same sample are listed, as sequenced in a study of blood T cell repertoires in COVID-19. Repertoires were generated with immunoSEQ multiplex PCR, while TCRdb's copy carries only in-frame clones and drops some. The data hold approximately 300,000 clones, with about 85% observed a single time. Sample: PBMCs or T cells enriched from blood (not recorded which). The receptors derive from a woman in her 30s who had recovered from COVID-19.

V is TRBV5-4 and J is TRBJ1-3, with D uncertain. Trimming pared 4 bases from V and 0 bases from J, leaving 14 bases between. The CDR3 is 16 residues long. CDR1 SGHNT and CDR2 YYREEE come from the germline V gene (reference sequence). The DNA for the CDR3 is TGTGCCAGCAGCCCCGGTCGTGAGCTCTCTGGAAACACCATATATTTT. It is translated as CASSPGRELSGNTIYF.

The rearrangement links TRBV3-1 (or the pseudogene TRBV3-2) to TRBJ2-1; 11 bases fit TRBD1. The V segment lost 5 bases and the J segment 8 bases; nucleotides outside the gene matches: 5. CDR1 and CDR2 from the germline V gene are LGHDT and YNNKEL (reference sequence). The CDR3 has 14 residues. The DNA for the CDR3 is TGTGCCAGCAGCGTAGGACAGGGGGCGGATGAGCAGTTCTTC. Translation: CASSVGQGADEQFF.

CDR3 sequence (DNA): TGTGCCAGCAGCTTGGGACGGAGGTTAGAAGAAAAACTGTTTTTT. Encoded protein: CASSLGRRLEEKLFF. The gene calls are TRBV5-5 and TRBJ1-4, with unresolved D. The CDR3 covers 15 residues. Trimming removed 0 bases at V and 8 bases at J, with 14 bases between. Germline V gene data show CDR1 as SGHKS and CDR2 as YYEKEE (reference sequence). The variable domain in full, completed from reference TRBV5-5 and TRBJ1-4, reads DAGVTQSPTHLIKTRGQQVTLRCSPISGHKSVSWYQQVLGQGPQFIFQYYEKEERGRGNFPDRFSARQFPNYSSELNVNALLLGDSALYLCASSLGRRLEEKLFFGSGTQLSVL.

V and J are TRBV7-9 and TRBJ1-5, with D unresolved. V gave up 1 base and J gave up 9 bases, with 10 bases separating them. Germline values: CDR1 SEHNR, CDR2 FQNEAQ (reference sequence). The CDR3 sequence is 13 residues long. CDR3 region: CASSLVADRPQHF. The CDR3 DNA follows: TGTGCCAGCAGCTTAGTTGCAGATCGGCCCCAGCATTTT.

V is TRBV7-9 and J is TRBJ1-2; D possibly corresponds to TRBD1 (6 bases). The germline V gene has CDR1 SEHNR and CDR2 FQNEAQ (reference sequence). The CDR3 is 15 residues long. The V and J ends lost 3 bases and 0 bases respectively, with 11 bases between them. CDR3 bases: TGTGCCAGCAGCTTTATCGGGACACCTAACTATGGCTACACCTTC. It encodes CASSFIGTPNYGYTF.

This clone was observed a handful of times. This sequence joins TRBV6-4 and TRBJ2-3; maybe TRBD1 (6 bases). Trimming shortened V by 0 bases and J by 8 bases, and 6 bases separated the two germline ends. Germline CDR1 and CDR2: MRHNA and SNTAGT. The CDR3 runs to 12 residues. The CDR3 here is CASSDSGATQYF. CDR3 nucleotide sequence: TGTGCCAGCAGTGACTCGGGGGCTACGCAGTATTTT.

The chain links TRBV11-3 to TRBJ2-2; D not certain. Trimming removed 5 bases at V and 5 bases at J, with 9 bases between. CDR1 is SGHNT, CDR2 YENEEA, per germline. This CDR3 comprises 13 residues. This CDR3 is CASSHSFTGELFF. The CDR3 coding sequence is TGTGCCAGCAGCCACTCTTTTACCGGGGAGCTGTTTTTT.

This sequence joins TRBV5-1 and TRBJ1-2, with D possibly being TRBD1 (5 bases). This CDR3 contains 15 residues. Trimming cost V 4 bases and J 5 bases, with 18 bases left between them. Germline assignment: CDR1 SGHRS and CDR2 YFSETQ. The CDR3 protein is CASSRTPGLGYGYTF. The CDR3 DNA sequence: TGCGCCAGCAGCCGGACGCCAGGGCTAGGGTATGGCTACACCTTC. The complete variable domain, with remaining parts taken from reference TRBV5-1 and TRBJ1-2, reads KAGVTQTPRYLIKTRGQQVTLSCSPISGHRSVSWYQQTPGQGLQFLFEYFSETQRNKGNFPGRFSGRQFSNSRSEMNVSTLELGDSALYLCASSRTPGLGYGYTFGSGTRLTVV.

The chain employs TRBV4-1 and TRBJ1-2, with D possibly being TRBD1 (6 bases). CDR3 length: 13 residues. V was clipped by 4 bases and J by 4 bases, with 10 bases between them. CDR1 is MGHRA, CDR2 YSYEKL, per germline. In DNA, the CDR3 is TGCGCCAGCAGCCGATTAGGGGGCTATGGCTACACCTTC. It encodes CASSRLGGYGYTF.

The J gene is TRBJ2-3, the V gene TRBV5-1; D is ambiguous. V was clipped by 0 bases and J by 0 bases, with 8 bases between them. Germline V lookup: CDR1 SGHRS, CDR2 YFSETQ. CDR3 length: 15 residues. The CDR3 here is CASSLVWASTDTQYF. In nucleotides, the CDR3 is TGCGCCAGCAGCTTGGTCTGGGCTAGCACAGATACGCAGTATTTT. Variable domain in full (rest from reference TRBV5-1 and TRBJ2-3): KAGVTQTPRYLIKTRGQQVTLSCSPISGHRSVSWYQQTPGQGLQFLFEYFSETQRNKGNFPGRFSGRQFSNSRSEMNVSTLELGDSALYLCASSLVWASTDTQYFGPGTRLTVL.

The chain employs TRBV9 and TRBJ1-1; D is undetermined. V was cut by 4 bases and J by 0 bases, with 7 bases left in between. The CDR3 is 13 residues long. Looked up from germline, CDR1 is SGDLS and CDR2 is YYNGEE. For the CDR3, the DNA is TGTGCCAGCAGCCCCCAGGTGAACACTGAAGCTTTCTTT. This sequence encodes CASSPQVNTEAFF.

This clone was detected once. V gene TRBV7-8 combines with J gene TRBJ1-5; D ambiguous. From germline, CDR1 is SGHVS and CDR2 FQNEAQ. V was cut by 5 bases and J by 3 bases, with 14 bases left in between. This CDR3 comprises 15 residues. CDR3 in DNA: TGTGCCAGCAGCCCTCCTCGGGGAGACAATCAGCCCCAGCATTTT. This sequence encodes CASSPPRGDNQPQHF.

This chain joins TRBV2 and TRBJ2-5, with 11 bases aligning to TRBD2. There are 15 residues in the CDR3. The V gene's germline CDR1 is SNHLY and CDR2 FYNNEI. J gave up 5 bases and V 5 bases, and 7 bases lay outside the gene matches. The CDR3, as DNA: TGTGCCAGCAGTTTCGGTCTAGCGGGGGGTGAGACCCAGTACTTC. Translating it yields CASSFGLAGGETQYF.

This chain uses TRBV5-1 with TRBJ1-2; D possibly corresponds to TRBD1 (6 bases). There are 14 residues in the CDR3. Germline CDR1 reads SGHRS; CDR2 reads YFSETQ. The germline V and J ends were trimmed by 5 bases and 0 bases, with 11 bases remaining between them. CDR3 DNA sequence: TGCGCCAGCAGAAGGGACACATCTAACTATGGCTACACCTTC. Translating it yields CASRRDTSNYGYTF. Full variable domain (remainder filled in from reference TRBV5-1 and TRBJ1-2): KAGVTQTPRYLIKTRGQQVTLSCSPISGHRSVSWYQQTPGQGLQFLFEYFSETQRNKGNFPGRFSGRQFSNSRSEMNVSTLELGDSALYLCASRRDTSNYGYTFGSGTRLTVV.

The chain carries TRBV6-4 and TRBJ1-2; 8 bases line up with TRBD1. After removal of 0 bases from V and 9 bases from J, the junction contained 24 bases not matched to a gene. The CDR3 is made up of 20 amino acids. Per germline, CDR1 MRHNA and CDR2 SNTAGT. In DNA form, the CDR3 reads TGTGCCAGCAGTGACTCTGGGACAGGCCCCTTTCCTTTAAACTCGGTTTGCTACACCTTC. Its protein product is CASSDSGTGPFPLNSVCYTF.

The chain joins TRBV13 to TRBJ2-2; D call uncertain. The CDR3 spans 17 residues. Germline V gene sequence: CDR1 PRHDT, CDR2 FYEKMQ (reference sequence). V was trimmed by 5 bases and J by 1 base, leaving 17 bases between them. This CDR3 reads CASSAQNYPENTGELFF. CDR3 DNA: TGTGCCAGCAGCGCCCAAAACTATCCAGAGAACACCGGGGAGCTGTTTTTT.

The chain recombines TRBV19 with TRBJ1-2, with D possibly TRBD1 on 5 matching bases. This CDR3 is built from 11 residues. Trimming removed 10 bases from V and 4 bases from J, with 10 bases in between. CDR1 and CDR2 (germline): LNHDA, SQIVND (reference sequence). The chain's CDR3 is CATLQGYGYTF. DNA for the CDR3: TGTGCCACCCTTCAGGGCTATGGCTACACCTTC.

The chain combines TRBV6-5 with TRBJ1-6; D unclear. CDR1 is MNHEY, CDR2 SVGAGI, per germline. The CDR3 is 15 amino acids. The ends were cut back, 6 bases at V and 8 bases at J, with 17 bases in the middle. Here the CDR3 DNA reads TGTGCCAGCAGCCCAGTAGCCCCGGCGGATTCACCCCTCCACTTT. Translated: CASSPVAPADSPLHF.

The CDR3 DNA follows: TGTGCCAGCAGCTTAGGTCCGAATCAGCCCCAGCATTTT. Its translation is CASSLGPNQPQHF. This rearrangement joins TRBV11-1 to TRBJ1-5; D remains ambiguous. Between the trimmed V and J ends, which lost 1 base and 4 bases, there was a span of 5 bases. The CDR3 is 13 amino acids. Germline V CDR1 and CDR2: SGHAT, FQDESV (reference sequence). The full variable domain, with the rest looked up from reference TRBV11-1 and TRBJ1-5, is EAEVAQSPRYKITEKSQAVAFWCDPISGHATLYWYRQILGQGPELLVQFQDESVVDDSQLPKDRFSAERLKGVDSTLKIQPAELGDSAMYLCASSLGPNQPQHFGDGTRLSIL.

V usage is TRBV30 and J usage is TRBJ1-5; D possibly corresponds to TRBD1 (6 bases). Germline V CDR1 and CDR2: GTSNPN, SVGIG (reference sequence). The CDR3 contains 13 residues. The V end lost 1 base, the J end lost 7 bases, and 11 bases lay between the germline ends. The chain's CDR3 is CAWSGAGVQPQHF. CDR3 sequence (DNA): TGTGCCTGGAGTGGGGCAGGGGTCCAGCCCCAGCATTTT. The full variable domain, its missing parts supplied by reference TRBV30 and TRBJ1-5, is SQTIHQWPATLVQPVGSPLSLECTVEGTSNPNLYWYRQAAGRGLQLLFYSVGIGQISSEVPQNLSASRPQDRQFILSSKKLLLSDSGFYLCAWSGAGVQPQHFGDGTRLSIL.

This chain links TRBV30 with TRBJ1-2, with unresolved D. V shed 2 bases and J shed 5 bases, with 9 bases lying between them. Germline CDR1 GTSNPN, CDR2 SVGIG (reference sequence). The CDR3 length is 12 residues. As DNA, the CDR3 is TGTGCCTGGAGTAATGGAGGGTATGGCTACACCTTC. Translation: CAWSNGGYGYTF.

This clone was detected only a few times. CDR3 DNA: TGTGCCAGTAGTATACTAGCGGGGGGGCCCGACGGGGAGCTGTTTTTT. It codes for CASSILAGGPDGELFF. V and J are TRBV19 and TRBJ2-2, with TRBD2 matching over 12 bases. The CDR3 covers 16 residues. Germline V gene lookup returns CDR1 LNHDA and CDR2 SQIVND (reference sequence). V was clipped by 2 bases and J by 7 bases; unmatched bases: 5.

This chain uses TRBV19 with TRBJ1-5; possibly TRBD1 for D (6 bases). The CDR3 covers 16 residues. CDR1 and CDR2 (germline): LNHDA, SQIVND (reference sequence). V gave up 8 bases and J gave up 1 base, with 18 bases separating them. The CDR3, as DNA: TGTGCCAGTCAGATTGGGGGCAGGGGAAGCAATCAGCCCCAGCATTTT. Protein: CASQIGGRGSNQPQHF.

CDR3 residues: CASSPRLGQTGRENIQYF. The CDR3 DNA reads TGTGCCAGCAGCCCCCGACTGGGGCAAACAGGTCGTGAAAACATTCAGTACTTC. The genes are TRBV14 and TRBJ2-4, with D possibly TRBD1 on 5 matching bases. This CDR3 is built from 18 residues. Germline-derived CDR1 and CDR2 are SGHDN and FVKESK. V gave up 4 bases and J gave up 5 bases, with 24 bases separating them.

The sample holds one count of this clone. The junction departs from germline at one end; a sequencing error may be responsible. The chain combines TRBV10-3 with TRBJ1-1, with 9 bases that match TRBD1. The CDR3 contains 13 residues. Germline V lookup: CDR1 ENHRY, CDR2 SYGVKD. The CDR3, as DNA: TGTGCCATCAGTGCCGGGACAGGGAAAGCCCCCACCTTT. Its protein is CAISAGTGKAPTF.

The chain combines TRBV3-1 (or the pseudogene TRBV3-2) with TRBJ2-3, with TRBD2 identical over 7 bases. CDR1 and CDR2 (germline): LGHDT, YNNKEL (reference sequence). The CDR3 has 16 amino acids. V trimming: 4 bases; J trimming: 0 bases; junction bases outside the gene matches: 7. The CDR3 DNA sequence: TGTGCCAGCAGCCCCCGAGCGGGATGGAGCACAGATACGCAGTATTTT. It translates to CASSPRAGWSTDTQYF.

This chain uses TRBV5-8 with TRBJ1-1; no definite D call. The germline gives CDR1 SGHTS, CDR2 YDEGEE. The length of the CDR3 is 14 residues. The ends were cut back, 5 bases at V and 11 bases at J, with 22 bases in the middle. The CDR3 DNA reads as TGTGCCAGCAGGCCTAGGTCCCCGCCCCGCGGGGCTTTCTTT. Protein: CASRPRSPPRGAFF.

The CDR3 reads CASSYGQGAGELFF. The CDR3 bases are TGTGCCAGCAGCTATGGACAGGGGGCTGGGGAGCTGTTTTTT. This chain uses TRBV5-6 with TRBJ2-2; 11 bases are shared with TRBD1. The J segment lost 8 bases and the V segment lost 3 bases, leaving 3 bases of the junction unmatched. CDR1 is SGHDT and CDR2 is YYEEEE in the germline V gene. This CDR3 spans 14 amino acids.

CDR3 DNA sequence: TGTGCCAGCAGTGAATACGGTAGCAGGGGGCGGGAGACCCAGTACTTC. Residues: CASSEYGSRGRETQYF. The chain joins TRBV6-1 to TRBJ2-5; TRBD1 matches at 8 bases. Unmatched junction bases numbered 10, after V lost 2 bases and J lost 5 bases. Germline V gene data show CDR1 as MNHNS and CDR2 as SASEGT. This CDR3 has 16 amino acids.

The CDR3 DNA sequence: TGTGCCAGCAGCTTGGTTGGGGCATCGGGAAACACCATATATTTT. Amino acids: CASSLVGASGNTIYF. The J gene is TRBJ1-3, the V gene TRBV7-9, with a possible D match to TRBD1 (5 bases). Trimming stripped 3 bases from V and 4 bases from J, with 13 bases between. Germline V lookup: CDR1 SEHNR, CDR2 FQNEAQ (reference sequence). CDR3 length equals 15 residues.